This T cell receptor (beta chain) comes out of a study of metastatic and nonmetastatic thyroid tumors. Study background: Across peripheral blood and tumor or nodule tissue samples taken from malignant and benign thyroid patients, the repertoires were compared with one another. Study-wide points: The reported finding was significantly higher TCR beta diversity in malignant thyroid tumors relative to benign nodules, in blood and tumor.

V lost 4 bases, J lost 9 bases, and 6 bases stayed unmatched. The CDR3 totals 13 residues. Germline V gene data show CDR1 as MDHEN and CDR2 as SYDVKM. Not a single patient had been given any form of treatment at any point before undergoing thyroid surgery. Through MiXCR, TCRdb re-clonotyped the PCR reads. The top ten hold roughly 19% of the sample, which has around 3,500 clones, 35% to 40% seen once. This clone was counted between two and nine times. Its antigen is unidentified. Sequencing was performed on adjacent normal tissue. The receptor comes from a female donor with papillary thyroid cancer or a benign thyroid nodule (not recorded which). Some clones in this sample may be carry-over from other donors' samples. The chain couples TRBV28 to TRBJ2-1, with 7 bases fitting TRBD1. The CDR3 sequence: CASSSRQGTEQFF. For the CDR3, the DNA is TGTGCCAGCAGTTCGAGACAGGGCACTGAGCAGTTCTTC.